This TCR beta chain was profiled in a study of blood T cell repertoires in COVID-19. Sequencing was performed with immunoSEQ multiplex PCR; in TCRdb, only in-frame clones are kept and a portion is missing. The repertoire holds some 75,000 clones, with roughly 89% as singletons. The sequence was collected from a man aged 60-69 years with acute or convalescent COVID-19. The sequenced sample consisted of peripheral blood.

Written as DNA, the CDR3 is TGTGCCAGTACCCCTGGGACATCGAGGAGCAATCAGCCCCAGCATTTT. Protein: CASTPGTSRSNQPQHF. The rearrangement joins TRBV19 to TRBJ1-5; tentatively, D is TRBD1 (6 bases). The CDR3 loop spans 16 amino acids. V gave up 7 bases and J gave up 1 base, with 17 bases separating them. CDR1 and CDR2 from the germline V gene are LNHDA and SQIVND (reference sequence). The full variable domain, with the rest looked up from reference TRBV19 and TRBJ1-5, is DGGITQSPKYLFRKEGQNVTLSCEQNLNHDAMYWYRQDPGQGLRLIYYSQIVNDFQKGDIAEGYSVSREKKESFPLTVTSAQKNPTAFYLCASTPGTSRSNQPQHFGDGTRLSIL.